This T cell receptor beta chain was captured in a study of CD8 T cells in ankylosing spondylitis. About this clonotype itself: What it recognizes is unknown.

MiXCR was run by TCRdb on the 5' RACE reads, yielding one entry per CDR3 protein. Of about 240,000 distinct CDR3 sequences in the sample, 20% to 30% were seen once. Whole-study results and caveats: Clones linked to the disease showed a CD8+ phenotype. They occurred at relatively low frequencies in peripheral blood. Reports say disease-linked clones showed up significantly more in matched ankylosing spondylitis synovial fluid.

This TCR derives from a male donor with ankylosing spondylitis or in good health (not recorded which). The material sequenced was blood, either unsorted or a sorted T cell fraction (not recorded which).

CDR3 bases: TGCAGTGCCCCCGGACAGCCTAGCACAGATACGCAGTATTTT. This encodes CSAPGQPSTDTQYF. The rearrangement links TRBV20-1 to TRBJ2-3; D possibly corresponds to TRBD1 (6 bases). Germline-derived CDR1 and CDR2 are DFQATT and SNEGSKA (reference sequence). The CDR3 loop spans 14 amino acids. The germline V and J ends were trimmed by 6 bases and 0 bases, with 13 bases remaining between them.